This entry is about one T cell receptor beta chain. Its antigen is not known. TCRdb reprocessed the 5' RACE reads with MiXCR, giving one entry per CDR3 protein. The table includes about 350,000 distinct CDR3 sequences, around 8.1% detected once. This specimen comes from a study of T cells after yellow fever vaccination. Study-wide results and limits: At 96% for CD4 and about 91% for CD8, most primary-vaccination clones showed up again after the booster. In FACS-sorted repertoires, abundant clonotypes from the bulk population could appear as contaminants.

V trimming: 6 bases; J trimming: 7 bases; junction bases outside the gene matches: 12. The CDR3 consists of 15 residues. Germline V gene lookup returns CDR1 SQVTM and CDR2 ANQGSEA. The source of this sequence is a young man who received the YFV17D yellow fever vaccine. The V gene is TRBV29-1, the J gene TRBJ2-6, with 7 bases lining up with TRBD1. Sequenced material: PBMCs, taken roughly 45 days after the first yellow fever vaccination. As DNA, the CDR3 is TGCAGCGTAGAGACAGGGTACCTGGAAGCCAACGTCCTGACTTTC. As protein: CSVETGYLEANVLTF. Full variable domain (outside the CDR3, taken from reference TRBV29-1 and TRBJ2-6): SAVISQKPSRDICQRGTSLTIQCQVDSQVTMMFWYRQQPGQSLTLIATANQGSEATYESGFVIDKFPISRPNLTFSTLTVSNMSPEDSSIYLCSVETGYLEANVLTFGAGSRLTVL.